Presented here are 20 T cell receptor beta chains from one specimen sequenced in a study of blood T cell repertoires in COVID-19. Assay: immunoSEQ multiplex PCR; the TCRdb copy retains only in-frame clones and omits some. The repertoire holds roughly 200,000 clones, with roughly 89% as singletons. The material sequenced was PBMCs or T cells enriched from blood (not recorded which). Source of these receptors: a woman between 40 and 55 years old with acute COVID-19.

This clone was recorded only once. The chain has TRBV18 and TRBJ2-7; 9 nucleotides match TRBD2. The length of the CDR3 is 14 residues. Germline assignment: CDR1 KGHSH and CDR2 LQKENI. The V gene end was trimmed by 2 bases and the J gene end by 6 bases; junction bases not matched to a gene: 5. The CDR3 DNA follows: TGTGCCAGCTCACCAGGTTTTAGCGGGGGCGAGCAGTACTTC. The encoded protein is CASSPGFSGGEQYF.

The chain combines TRBV12-5 with TRBJ1-5, with 12 bases lining up with TRBD1. CDR1 and CDR2 (germline): LGHNT, FRNRAP. With 4 bases clipped from V and 0 bases from J, the junction kept 16 bases outside the gene matches. This CDR3 spans 21 amino acids. The CDR3 DNA sequence: TGTGCTAGTGGTTCTCCTCGGGACAGGGGGCCACCCCCTTATAGCAATCAGCCCCAGCATTTT. Translated: CASGSPRDRGPPPYSNQPQHF.

The J gene is TRBJ2-1, the V gene TRBV19, with D maybe TRBD1 (6 bases). This CDR3 is 16 amino acids long. The V gene's germline CDR1 is LNHDA and CDR2 SQIVND (reference sequence). V was clipped by 4 bases and J by 2 bases, with 15 bases between them. Here the CDR3 reads CASSSSRQATYNEQFF. In nucleotides, the CDR3 is TGTGCCAGTAGTAGCTCACGACAGGCCACCTACAATGAGCAGTTCTTC.

To note about this clone: The sample carries other DNA sequences with the same CDR3. V gene TRBV6-5 combines with J gene TRBJ2-7; the match to TRBD2 covers 9 bases. The CDR3 consists of 13 residues. From germline, CDR1 is MNHEY and CDR2 SVGAGI. J lost 3 bases, V lost 5 bases, and 2 bases had no gene match. CDR3 sequence: CASSPSGDYEQYF. As DNA, the CDR3 is TGTGCCAGCAGTCCTAGCGGGGACTACGAGCAGTACTTC.

The rearrangement uses TRBV4-1 and TRBJ1-5, with 9 positions matching TRBD1. With V trimmed by 1 base and J by 6 bases, 1 base remained unmatched. CDR3 length: 14 amino acids. Germline CDR1 MGHRA, CDR2 YSYEKL. The CDR3 DNA reads as TGCGCCAGCAGCCAAGGACAGGGGGTTCAGCCCCAGCATTTT. This codes for CASSQGQGVQPQHF.

The chain has TRBV4-1 and TRBJ1-5, with TRBD1 matching 8 bases. Germline values: CDR1 MGHRA, CDR2 YSYEKL. CDR3 size: 15 residues. The junction had 6 bases not matched to a gene; V was cut back by 4 bases and J by 4 bases. The CDR3 coding sequence is TGCGCCAGCAGCCGCATTACAGGGGGGAATCAGCCCCAGCATTTT. It codes for CASSRITGGNQPQHF.

The chain uses TRBV5-6 and TRBJ2-7; D uncertain. Germline assignment: CDR1 SGHDT and CDR2 YYEEEE. The CDR3 runs to 15 residues. V was shortened by 4 bases and J by 2 bases, with 16 bases between the two germline ends. This CDR3 is CASSMTPSPPYEQYF. CDR3 sequence (DNA): TGTGCCAGCAGCATGACACCCTCACCGCCCTACGAGCAGTACTTC. Based on the CDR3 plus reference TRBV5-6 and TRBJ2-7, the full variable domain is DAGVTQSPTHLIKTRGQQVTLRCSPKSGHDTVSWYQQALGQGPQFIFQYYEEEERQRGNFPDRFSGHQFPNYSSELNVNALLLGDSALYLCASSMTPSPPYEQYFGPGTRLTVT.

The J gene is TRBJ2-3, the V gene TRBV5-1; 10 positions match TRBD2. Germline CDR1 SGHRS, CDR2 YFSETQ. Germline trimming cut 0 bases from V and 5 bases from J; bases unmatched to any gene: 6. The CDR3 is 16 residues long. The CDR3 region is CASSLGLAGVGDTQYF. The DNA of the CDR3 is TGCGCCAGCAGCTTGGGGCTAGCGGGGGTCGGAGATACGCAGTATTTT. The full variable domain, rest sourced from reference TRBV5-1 and TRBJ2-3, is KAGVTQTPRYLIKTRGQQVTLSCSPISGHRSVSWYQQTPGQGLQFLFEYFSETQRNKGNFPGRFSGRQFSNSRSEMNVSTLELGDSALYLCASSLGLAGVGDTQYFGPGTRLTVL.

The rearrangement joins TRBV27 to TRBJ2-3; 9 bases map to TRBD1. The trim removed 4 bases at V and 7 bases at J, leaving 9 bases unmatched. The CDR3 extends over 15 amino acids. Germline-derived CDR1 and CDR2 are MNHEY and SMNVEV (reference sequence). CDR3 sequence (DNA): TGTGCCAGCAGTTACTCGGGACAGGGTATTAATACGCAGTATTTT. This gives the protein CASSYSGQGINTQYF.

The V gene is TRBV10-3, the J gene TRBJ2-1; 9 bases fit TRBD2. CDR3 length: 14 residues. CDR1 and CDR2 (germline): ENHRY, SYGVKD. V shed 5 bases and J 8 bases; nucleotides not matched to a gene: 7. The CDR3 loop is CAISTGLANHEQFF. CDR3 DNA: TGTGCCATCAGTACGGGACTAGCTAACCATGAGCAGTTCTTC.

The genes are TRBV2 and TRBJ2-1, with 13 bases fitting TRBD2. Per the germline V gene, CDR1 is SNHLY and CDR2 is FYNNEI. With V trimmed by 8 bases and J by 8 bases, 3 bases remained unmatched. This CDR3 is 13 amino acids long. CDR3 nucleotides: TGTGCCAGCGGGACTAGCGGGAACTATGAGCAGTTCTTC. Protein product: CASGTSGNYEQFF.

V and J are TRBV7-9 and TRBJ1-6; the D is unclear. This CDR3 is 17 amino acids long. Germline V gene sequence: CDR1 SEHNR, CDR2 FQNEAQ (reference sequence). The germline V and J ends were trimmed by 5 bases and 2 bases, with 16 bases remaining between them. CDR3 DNA: TGTGCCAGCAGCCGATCTGGTCCGGCGGCCTATAATTCACCCCTCCACTTT. Protein product: CASSRSGPAAYNSPLHF.

This clone showed up just once. This chain links TRBV7-6 with TRBJ2-6, with D maybe TRBD2 (5 bases). The CDR3 is 16 amino acids. V was clipped by 1 base and J by 2 bases, with 9 bases between them. In germline, CDR1 is SGHVS, CDR2 FNYEAQ. This CDR3 reads CASSLVAGPGANVLTF. DNA of the CDR3: TGTGCCAGCAGCTTAGTGGCGGGCCCTGGGGCCAACGTCCTGACTTTC.

This clone has only one observation. CDR3 sequence reads: CASSNRVLGEKLFF. In DNA, the CDR3 is TGTGCCAGCAGTAACAGGGTTTTAGGTGAAAAACTGTTTTTT. The gene calls are TRBV27 and TRBJ1-4; a weak D match, TRBD1 (6 bases). The CDR3 extends over 14 amino acids. Germline CDR1 is MNHEY and CDR2 is SMNVEV (reference sequence). Trimming cost V 5 bases and J 7 bases, with 14 bases left between them. Variable domain in full (rest from reference TRBV27 and TRBJ1-4): EAQVTQNPRYLITVTGKKLTVTCSQNMNHEYMSWYRQDPGLGLRQIYYSMNVEVTDKGDVPEGYKVSRKEKRNFPLILESPSPNQTSLYFCASSNRVLGEKLFFGSGTQLSVL.

The chain couples TRBV28 to TRBJ1-2; TRBD1 matches 7 bases. This CDR3 region has 14 residues. V trimming: 6 bases; J trimming: 0 bases; junction bases outside the gene matches: 4. The germline CDR1 and CDR2 sequences are MDHEN and SYDVKM. The CDR3 region has the DNA TGTGCCAGCAGGCACAGGGGAGCTAACTATGGCTACACCTTC. Translated: CASRHRGANYGYTF.

The chain uses TRBV7-8 and TRBJ2-7; 9 bases map to TRBD2. CDR1 and CDR2 from the germline V gene are SGHVS and FQNEAQ. The J segment lost 7 bases and the V segment lost 5 bases, leaving 9 bases of the junction unmatched. This CDR3 spans 14 amino acids. Here the CDR3 reads CASSVAGGALEQYF. The CDR3 DNA reads as TGTGCCAGCAGCGTGGCGGGGGGGGCCCTAGAGCAGTACTTC. Complete variable domain (other parts from reference TRBV7-8 and TRBJ2-7): GAGVSQSPRYKVAKRGQDVALRCDPISGHVSLFWYQQALGQGPEFLTYFQNEAQLDKSGLPSDRFFAERPEGSVSTLKIQRTQQEDSAVYLCASSVAGGALEQYFGPGTRLTVT.

The chain uses TRBV28 and TRBJ1-5; D may be TRBD1 (6 bases). In germline, CDR1 is MDHEN, CDR2 SYDVKM. Trimming pared 2 bases from V and 7 bases from J, leaving 15 bases between. CDR3 size: 15 residues. The CDR3 loop reads CASSLLSGGAQPQHF. The CDR3 DNA reads TGTGCCAGCAGTTTACTCAGCGGGGGGGCACAGCCCCAGCATTTT.

This clone has more than one count but fewer than ten. The chain links TRBV28 to TRBJ2-5; a weak D match, TRBD2 (8 bases). The germline CDR1 and CDR2 sequences are MDHEN and SYDVKM. Trimming took off 5 bases at V and 1 base at J, with 23 bases between the two ends. CDR3 length equals 18 residues. The CDR3, as DNA: TGTGCCAGCAGTGCGTCCCCGGGACTAGGGGGCCTCCAAGAGACCCAGTACTTC. Amino acids: CASSASPGLGGLQETQYF.

The J gene is TRBJ1-2, the V gene TRBV5-3, with D uncertain. TRBV5-3 qualifies as an ORF whose function is uncertain. This CDR3 has 17 amino acids. Trimming removed 3 bases from V and 4 bases from J, with 22 bases in between. The CDR3 is CARSYNSISAPRYGYTF. The CDR3 DNA follows: TGTGCCAGAAGCTACAACAGTATCTCGGCCCCCCGCTATGGCTACACCTTC.

The CDR3 spells CASGVGGNTEAFF. The CDR3 DNA follows: TGTGCCAGTGGGGTTGGGGGCAACACTGAAGCTTTCTTT. This chain connects TRBV28 to TRBJ1-1; D possibly corresponds to TRBD1 (6 bases). V was pared by 9 bases and J by 2 bases, with 13 bases between. The CDR3 spans 13 residues. Germline-derived CDR1 and CDR2 are MDHEN and SYDVKM.